The 13 T cell receptor beta chains given below trace back to one sample, sequenced in a study of shared clonotypes between healthy human individuals. The method was immunoSEQ multiplex PCR; TCRdb's version includes in-frame clones alone and lacks a portion of them. The table lists a few million clones, 85% to 95% of them singletons, with 0.37% in the top ten. The sequenced material came from naive CD4+ T cells from PBMCs. Specified subset: CD45RA+ positively selected. The source of these receptors is a man aged 18 to 29 in good health. Some clones in this sample may be carry-over from other donors' samples.

V is TRBV5-4 and J is TRBJ1-1; TRBD1 matches at 9 bases. Losses at the gene ends were 7 bases for V and 5 bases for J; bases not matched to a gene: 9. CDR1 SGHNT and CDR2 YYREEE come from the germline V gene (reference sequence). The CDR3 covers 14 residues. CDR3 coding DNA: TGTGCCAGCGTTGAACAGGGGGCGCCGACTGAAGCTTTCTTT. This gives the protein CASVEQGAPTEAFF.

V and J are TRBV15 and TRBJ1-2, with D hard to call. This CDR3 spans 13 amino acids. V lost 0 bases, J lost 7 bases, and 9 bases lay in between. The germline V gene encodes CDR1 LNHNV and CDR2 YYDKDF (reference sequence). CDR3 nucleotides: TGTGCCACCAGCAGAGATTTTTACACTGGCTACACCTTC. Protein sequence: CATSRDFYTGYTF.

Worth noting for this clone: Other nucleotide sequences in the sample specify the same CDR3. The chain has TRBV5-1 and TRBJ2-3, with 10 nucleotides matching TRBD2. After removal of 0 bases from V and 2 bases from J, the junction contained 6 bases not matched to a gene. CDR1 SGHRS and CDR2 YFSETQ come from the germline V gene. CDR3 length: 17 amino acids. The chain's CDR3 is CASSLGTSGTSTDTQYF. The CDR3 DNA follows: TGCGCCAGCAGCTTGGGAACTAGCGGGACGTCCACAGATACGCAGTATTTT. Full variable domain (outside the CDR3, taken from reference TRBV5-1 and TRBJ2-3): KAGVTQTPRYLIKTRGQQVTLSCSPISGHRSVSWYQQTPGQGLQFLFEYFSETQRNKGNFPGRFSGRQFSNSRSEMNVSTLELGDSALYLCASSLGTSGTSTDTQYFGPGTRLTVL.

This chain joins TRBV18 and TRBJ1-4; D is undetermined. V dropped 2 bases and J dropped 5 bases, with 9 bases sitting between them. The CDR3 contains 14 residues. Germline V gene sequence: CDR1 KGHSH, CDR2 LQKENI. CDR3 DNA: TGTGCCAGCTCACCAGGAGCGCGAAATGAAAAACTGTTTTTT. It is translated as CASSPGARNEKLFF.

The table lists this clone with a count of one. The same CDR3 can be traced to other DNA sequences in this sample. The rearrangement links TRBV9 to TRBJ2-7; no firm D call. The CDR3 is 14 amino acids. Germline CDR1 reads SGDLS; CDR2 reads YYNGEE. Trimming took 0 bases from V and 2 from J, leaving 9 bases between them. CDR3 protein: CASSVGVETYEQYF. CDR3 nucleotide sequence: TGTGCCAGCAGCGTAGGGGTAGAAACCTACGAGCAGTACTTC. Supplemented by reference TRBV9 and TRBJ2-7, the full variable domain reads DSGVTQTPKHLITATGQRVTLRCSPRSGDLSVYWYQQSLDQGLQFLIQYYNGEERAKGNILERFSAQQFPDLHSELNLSSLELGDSALYFCASSVGVETYEQYFGPGTRLTVT.

The J gene is TRBJ1-1, the V gene TRBV7-8; 7 bases align to TRBD1. J was trimmed by 12 bases and V by 1 base; bases with no gene match: 8. The CDR3 length is 13 residues. The germline V gene has CDR1 SGHVS and CDR2 FQNEAQ. Here the CDR3 DNA reads TGTGCCAGCAGCTTAGGTTTATGGGACAGACCTTTCTTT. Translating gives CASSLGLWDRPFF.

CDR3 nucleotide sequence: TGTGCCAGCAGACATCCGGGACTAGCCTTCAATGAGCAGTTCTTC. This translates into CASRHPGLAFNEQFF. The chain has TRBV5-8 and TRBJ2-1; 9 nucleotides agree with TRBD2. Germline CDR1 and CDR2: SGHTS and YDEGEE. Trimming at V came to 5 bases and at J to 6 bases, leaving 9 bases not matched to a gene. This CDR3 contains 15 residues.

This chain connects TRBV19 to TRBJ2-1; D unresolved. V lost 5 bases to trimming and J lost 9 bases, with 23 bases between them. The CDR3 is 16 amino acids. CDR1 and CDR2 (germline): LNHDA, SQIVND (reference sequence). The chain's CDR3 is CASSPQTLNGLGEQFF. DNA of the CDR3: TGTGCCAGTAGTCCCCAAACTCTTAACGGTCTCGGTGAGCAGTTCTTC. Full variable domain (remainder filled in from reference TRBV19 and TRBJ2-1): DGGITQSPKYLFRKEGQNVTLSCEQNLNHDAMYWYRQDPGQGLRLIYYSQIVNDFQKGDIAEGYSVSREKKESFPLTVTSAQKNPTAFYLCASSPQTLNGLGEQFFGPGTRLTVL.

This clone was seen more than once but under ten times. Other DNA sequences from this sample encode an identical CDR3 as well. V gene TRBV7-9 combines with J gene TRBJ1-4; D is perhaps TRBD1 (6 bases). Between the trimmed V and J ends, which lost 3 bases and 5 bases, there was a span of 10 bases. The germline gives CDR1 SEHNR, CDR2 FQNEAQ (reference sequence). The CDR3 sequence is 14 residues long. DNA for the CDR3: TGTGCCAGCAGCTTGTTACAGGGAAATGAAAAACTGTTTTTT. Its protein is CASSLLQGNEKLFF.

This rearrangement joins TRBV15 to TRBJ2-7; D ambiguous. Germline V gene lookup returns CDR1 LNHNV and CDR2 YYDKDF (reference sequence). Between the trimmed V and J ends, which lost 1 base and 1 base, there was a span of 8 bases. The CDR3 is made up of 14 amino acids. The CDR3 here is CATSRADMSYEQYF. The CDR3, as DNA: TGTGCCACCAGCAGAGCCGATATGTCCTACGAGCAGTACTTC.

V is TRBV5-1 and J is TRBJ2-3; D might be TRBD2 (6 bases). The V end lost 2 bases, the J end lost 1 base, and 11 bases lay between the germline ends. Germline values: CDR1 SGHRS, CDR2 YFSETQ. This CDR3 region has 15 residues. The CDR3 here is CASSLGAGRTDTQYF. The CDR3 bases are TGCGCCAGCAGCTTAGGGGCGGGACGCACAGATACGCAGTATTTT.

This clone was detected once. The chain links TRBV28 to TRBJ2-7; D unclear. The CDR3 loop spans 14 amino acids. With 7 bases removed from V and 3 bases from J, the gap between germline ends came to 16 bases. CDR1 is MDHEN and CDR2 is SYDVKM in the germline V gene. The CDR3 protein is CASTISPGRYEQYF. For the CDR3, the DNA is TGTGCCAGCACCATTTCCCCCGGGCGCTACGAGCAGTACTTC.

V gene TRBV30 combines with J gene TRBJ1-2, with D possibly being TRBD1 (5 bases). CDR1 is GTSNPN, CDR2 SVGIG, per germline (reference sequence). The CDR3 runs 13 residues. The ends were cut back, 0 bases at V and 7 bases at J, with 12 bases in the middle. CDR3 nucleotide sequence: TGTGCCTGGAGTGTAGAGGGGCTCGGTGGCTACACCTTC. This gives the protein CAWSVEGLGGYTF.